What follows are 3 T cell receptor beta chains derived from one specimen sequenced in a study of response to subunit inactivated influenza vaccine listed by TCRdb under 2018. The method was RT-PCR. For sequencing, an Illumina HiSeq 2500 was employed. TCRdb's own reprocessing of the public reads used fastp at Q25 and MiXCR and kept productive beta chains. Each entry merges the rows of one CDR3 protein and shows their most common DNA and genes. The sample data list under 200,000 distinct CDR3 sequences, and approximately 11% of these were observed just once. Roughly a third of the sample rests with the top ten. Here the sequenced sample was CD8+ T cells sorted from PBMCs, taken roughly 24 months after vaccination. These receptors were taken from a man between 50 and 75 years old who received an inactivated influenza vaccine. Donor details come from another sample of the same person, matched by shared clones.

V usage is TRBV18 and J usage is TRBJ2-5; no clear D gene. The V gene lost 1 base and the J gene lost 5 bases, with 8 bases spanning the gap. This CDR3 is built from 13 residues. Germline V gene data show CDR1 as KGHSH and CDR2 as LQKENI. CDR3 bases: TGTGCCAGCTCACCACAGGGAAAGGAGACCCAGTACTTC. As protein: CASSPQGKETQYF. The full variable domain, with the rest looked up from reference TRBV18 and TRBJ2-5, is NAGVMQNPRHLVRRRGQEARLRCSPMKGHSHVYWYRQLPEEGLKFMVYLQKENIIDESGMPKERFSAEFPKEGPSILRIQQVVRGDSAAYFCASSPQGKETQYFGPGTRLLVL.

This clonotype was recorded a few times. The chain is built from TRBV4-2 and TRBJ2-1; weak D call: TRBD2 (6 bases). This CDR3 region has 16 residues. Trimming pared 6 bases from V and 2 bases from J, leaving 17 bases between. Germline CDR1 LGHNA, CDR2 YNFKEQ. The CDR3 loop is CASSPSILAAYNEQFF. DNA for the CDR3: TGTGCCAGCAGTCCCTCAATACTAGCAGCCTACAATGAGCAGTTCTTC.

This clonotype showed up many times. The CDR3 sequence is CASSLEPLYEQYF. In DNA, the CDR3 is TGCGCCAGCAGCTTGGAGCCCCTTTACGAGCAGTACTTC. This chain connects TRBV5-1 to TRBJ2-7, with unresolved D. The CDR3 has 13 residues. V shed 0 bases and J shed 4 bases, with 8 bases lying between them. Germline V gene lookup returns CDR1 SGHRS and CDR2 YFSETQ.